Listed below are T cell receptor beta chains from one sample, sequenced in a study of T cells in localized non-small cell lung cancer. Here immunoSEQ multiplex PCR was the method, and the copy in TCRdb shows in-frame clones only, minus some. In the table there are about 1,400 clones, about 16% of which are singletons. The sequenced sample was normal lung tissue next to the tumor, obtained before any cancer treatment. These receptors came from a female donor aged 60 or older with stage II lung adenocarcinoma. Both conserved end residues are part of each CDR3. A D gene is named only where the DNA matches it firmly. Rows give clone size only sometimes, using once, few, many, or a class for an expanded clone.

D | J | size | V | DNA | CDR3
. | TRBJ2-5 | . | TRBV18 | TGTGCCAGCTCAGGGGTCCAACAAGAGACCCAGTACTTC | CASSGVQQETQYF
. | TRBJ2-3 | . | TRBV18 | TGTGCCAGCTCACCCTCCACAGATACGCAGTATTTT | CASSPSTDTQYF
. | TRBJ2-6 | . | TRBV4-1 | TGCGCCAGCAGCCACCCGACCAGGACCTCCGCGGCCAACGTCCTGACTTTC | CASSHPTRTSAANVLTF
. | TRBJ2-3 | hyperexpanded | TRBV6-8 | TGTGCCAGCAGTCAGTACTTCCACACAGATACGCAGTATTTT | CASSQYFHTDTQYF
. | TRBJ1-5 | . | TRBV28 | TGTGCCAGCAGTTTGACCCCAAATCAGCCCCAGCATTTT | CASSLTPNQPQHF
TRBD1 | TRBJ1-1 | . | TRBV11-3 | TGTGCCAGCAGCACTCCGGGACAGGGGGCTGGTCATGAAGCTTTCTTT | CASSTPGQGAGHEAFF
. | TRBJ2-3 | . | TRBV5-1 | TGCGCCAGCAGCTTAACCGGTAGCACAGATACGCAGTATTTT | CASSLTGSTDTQYF
TRBD1 | TRBJ2-2 | few | TRBV29-1 | TGCAGCGTATCCGGGACAGGGAAGAACACCGGGGAGCTGTTTTTT | CSVSGTGKNTGELFF
. | TRBJ1-2 | . | TRBV19 | TGTGCCAGTAGCGGATACGGGGCCTACTATGGCTACACCTTC | CASSGYGAYYGYTF
. | TRBJ2-5 | . | TRBV18 | TGTGCCAGCTCACCAGGCATAGGAGAGACCCAGTACTTC | CASSPGIGETQYF
TRBD1 | TRBJ1-1 | medium-sized | TRBV6-8 | TGTGCCAGCAGGGCACAGGGGTGGGACACTGAAGCTTTCTTT | CASRAQGWDTEAFF
TRBD2 | TRBJ2-5 | . | TRBV11-3 | TGTGCCAGCAGCTTAACTAGCGGGAGGGCAGAGACCCAGTACTTC | CASSLTSGRAETQYF
. | TRBJ2-7 | few | TRBV29-1 | TGCAGCGTTGAAGCAGGGGGGAGGTACGAGCAGTACTTC | CSVEAGGRYEQYF
. | TRBJ1-4 | . | TRBV5-1 | TGCGCCAGCAGCTTGGAGGGACCTGCAACTAATGAAAAACTGTTTTTT | CASSLEGPATNEKLFF
TRBD1 | TRBJ2-1 | few | TRBV9 | TGTGCCAGCAGGAAGGGTACAGGGGGCGCCTACAATGAGCAGTTCTTC | CASRKGTGGAYNEQFF
. | TRBJ2-7 | few | TRBV19 | TGTGCCAGTAGTATTGAGGCAGGGCCCTACGAGCAGTACTTC | CASSIEAGPYEQYF
. | TRBJ1-6 | medium-sized | TRBV11-3 | TGTGCCAGCAGTTTCAGGCCTGGTCGAGGGGCCAGCTCCTATAATTCACCCCTCCACTTT | CASSFRPGRGASSYNSPLHF
. | TRBJ2-2 | . | TRBV29-1 | TGCAGCGTTGAGAGGTTCACCGGGGAGCTGTTTTTT | CSVERFTGELFF
. | TRBJ2-1 | . | TRBV7-5 | TGTGCCAGCAGCCAGGGACGGGGGGGACCTCCCTACAATGAGCAGTTCTTC | CASSQGRGGPPYNEQFF
. | TRBJ1-5 | large | TRBV28 | TGTGCCAGCAGTCCCCCCCCAAGGGTTCGCAGCAATCAGCCCCAGCATTTT | CASSPPPRVRSNQPQHF
TRBD2 | TRBJ2-1 | . | TRBV6-8 | TGTGCCCTCGGGGCTAGCGGGGGGGCCGTCTATGAGCAGTTCTTC | CALGASGGAVYEQFF
TRBD1 | TRBJ1-1 | . | TRBV10-2 | TGCGCCAGCAGTCAGGGGGCAGGGTTGATGGCTGAAGCTTTCTTT | CASSQGAGLMAEAFF
TRBD2 | TRBJ2-2 | . | TRBV5-1 | TGCGCCAGCAGCTATCCCGGGACTAGCGGGAGTAACACCGGGGAGCTGTTTTTT | CASSYPGTSGSNTGELFF
. | TRBJ2-3 | . | TRBV11-3 | TGTGCCAGCAGCTCCGCCCGGGGGGCTGCAGATACGCAGTATTTT | CASSSARGAADTQYF
. | TRBJ2-7 | medium-sized | TRBV11-3 | TGTGCCAGCAGCTTGAGCTCGGACTCATCCGCCTACGAGCAGTACTTC | CASSLSSDSSAYEQYF
TRBD1 | TRBJ2-2 | few | TRBV11-3 | TGTGCCAGCAGCGAAAACAGGGGAAGGAACACCGGGGAGCTGTTTTTT | CASSENRGRNTGELFF